The 16 T cell receptor beta chains below come from one sample, sequenced in a study of blood T cells in healthy people across ages. The second PCR ran about 7 to 12 cycles with a sample-barcoded 5' primer and J-beta primers. TCRdb reprocessed the 5' RACE reads via MiXCR and lists one record per CDR3 protein. Counted here are approximately 900,000 distinct CDR3 sequences, almost 30% occurring once; the ten biggest clones make up roughly 10%. The same data also contributed to another study, on T cells of mothers and their children.

Sequenced: blood. The receptors here all came from a woman in her 40s in good health.

V is TRBV6-1 and J is TRBJ2-5, with no clear D. The J call may be faulty, since TRBJ2-7 better matches the DNA end. CDR1 MNHNS and CDR2 SASEGT come from the germline V gene. The length of the CDR3 is 14 residues. The CDR3 nucleotides are TGTGCCAGCAGTGAAGCGACGGGTTTCCACGAGCAGTACTTC. This sequence encodes CASSEATGFHEQYF.

The chain recombines TRBV28 with TRBJ1-5; the D gene is possibly TRBD1 (5 bases). V lost 5 bases, J lost 10 bases, and 21 bases lay in between. Germline CDR1 MDHEN, CDR2 SYDVKM. The CDR3 consists of 15 residues. This CDR3 is CASSLPGGGFEPQHF. CDR3 DNA sequence: TGTGCCAGCAGTCTACCCGGTGGGGGGTTCGAACCCCAGCATTTT.

On this clonotype: A read error may produce the germline difference seen at one junction end. The chain combines TRBV12-3 or TRBV12-4 with TRBJ2-3; 8 bases fit TRBD2. CDR3 length: 14 amino acids. The CDR3 loop is CASSQRSGEDAQYF. In DNA, the CDR3 is TGTGCCAGCAGCCAGCGTAGCGGGGAAGATGCGCAGTATTTT.

The chain combines TRBV28 with TRBJ2-5, with 9 bases matching TRBD1. Looked up from germline, CDR1 is MDHEN and CDR2 is SYDVKM. The CDR3 totals 15 residues. V shed 4 bases and J 3 bases; nucleotides not matched to a gene: 6. The CDR3 sequence is CASSYWDRAEETQYF. The CDR3 region has the DNA TGTGCCAGCAGTTACTGGGACAGGGCCGAAGAGACCCAGTACTTC.

The chain has TRBV7-6 and TRBJ2-2; 9 nucleotides match TRBD1. V was pared by 1 base and J by 8 bases, with 5 bases of the junction left unmatched. The CDR3 contains 15 residues. CDR1 SGHVS and CDR2 FNYEAQ come from the germline V gene. The CDR3 protein is CASSLDRGQKGELFF. Written as DNA, the CDR3 is TGTGCCAGCAGCTTAGACAGGGGGCAAAAAGGGGAGCTGTTTTTT.

The rearrangement joins TRBV18 to TRBJ1-5; 8 bases match TRBD1. The germline gives CDR1 KGHSH, CDR2 LQKENI. V lost 5 bases and J lost 3; bases outside the gene matches: 12. This CDR3 is built from 17 residues. In DNA form, the CDR3 reads TGTGCCAGCTCAACGACAGAACTGACAGGGGTCAATCAGCCCCAGCATTTT. It codes for CASSTTELTGVNQPQHF. Based on the CDR3 plus reference TRBV18 and TRBJ1-5, the full variable domain is NAGVMQNPRHLVRRRGQEARLRCSPMKGHSHVYWYRQLPEEGLKFMVYLQKENIIDESGMPKERFSAEFPKEGPSILRIQQVVRGDSAAYFCASSTTELTGVNQPQHFGDGTRLSIL.

In this sample, this clonotype turned up many times. Since a much larger clone is just one base distant, this may be a read error. This chain links TRBV12-3 or TRBV12-4 with TRBJ1-2, with unresolved D. The CDR3 runs to 12 residues. Trimming took off 1 base at V and 4 bases at J, with 4 bases between the two ends. The CDR3 is CASSLERYGYTF. The CDR3 DNA follows: TGTGCCAGCAGTTTAGAACGCTATGGCTACACCTTC.

For this clonotype: The junction does not match germline at one end; this may be a read error. V is TRBV11-2 and J is TRBJ2-1; 11 bases agree with TRBD2. The CDR3 extends over 15 amino acids. Germline V gene sequence: CDR1 SGHAT, CDR2 FQNNGV. The CDR3 loop is CASSLARLAGNERFF. CDR3 DNA: TGTGCCAGCAGCTTAGCCCGACTAGCGGGGAATGAGCGGTTCTTC.

This chain links TRBV6-6 with TRBJ1-5; 7 bases are a match to TRBD1. The CDR3 runs to 17 residues. J gave up 3 bases and V 6 bases, and 14 bases lay outside the gene matches. Germline CDR1 and CDR2: MNHNY and SVGAGI (reference sequence). CDR3 nucleotide sequence: TGTGCCAGCAGACCCCCCGGACAGGAGCCTTACAATCAGCCCCAGCATTTT. Amino acids: CASRPPGQEPYNQPQHF.

V and J are TRBV5-1 and TRBJ1-1; possibly TRBD1 for D (6 bases). The germline V gene encodes CDR1 SGHRS and CDR2 YFSETQ. The CDR3 spans 15 residues. V was shortened by 4 bases and J by 1 base, with 14 bases between the two germline ends. This chain's CDR3 is CASSPPGQRNTEAFF. The CDR3 DNA reads TGCGCCAGCAGCCCCCCGGGACAAAGGAACACTGAAGCTTTCTTT.

This clonotype was observed many times. CDR3 sequence: CASRPGLLGGDQETQYF. CDR3 nucleotide sequence: TGTGCCAGCAGACCCGGACTCCTCGGAGGGGACCAAGAGACCCAGTACTTC. The chain combines TRBV6-5 with TRBJ2-5; weak D call: TRBD2 (6 bases). V dropped 6 bases and J dropped 0 bases, with 20 bases sitting between them. CDR3 length: 17 amino acids. Germline lookup yields CDR1 MNHEY and CDR2 SVGAGI.

The V and J genes are TRBV5-4 and TRBJ2-7, with D tentatively TRBD1 (6 bases). This CDR3 spans 14 amino acids. The germline V and J ends were trimmed by 4 bases and 3 bases, with 14 bases remaining between them. CDR1 is SGHNT and CDR2 is YYREEE in the germline V gene (reference sequence). CDR3 amino acids: CASSRDKKDYEQYF. In nucleotides, the CDR3 is TGTGCCAGCAGCCGGGACAAGAAGGACTACGAGCAGTACTTC. Full variable domain (rest looked up from reference TRBV5-4 and TRBJ2-7): ETGVTQSPTHLIKTRGQQVTLRCSSQSGHNTVSWYQQALGQGPQFIFQYYREEENGRGNFPPRFSGLQFPNYSSELNVNALELDDSALYLCASSRDKKDYEQYFGPGTRLTVT.

V usage is TRBV21-1 and J usage is TRBJ2-3; TRBD2, the table's D call, was not compared with the DNA. TRBV21-1 is a known pseudogene. This CDR3 is 15 amino acids long. The DNA of the CDR3 is TGTGCCAGGATCCTCGCGACGGGACTAGCAGATACGCAGTATTTT. Translating it yields CARILATGLADTQYF.

The V call is TRBV9, the J call TRBJ2-7, with D perhaps matching TRBD1 (5 bases). CDR1 is SGDLS and CDR2 is YYNGEE in the germline V gene. V lost 0 bases and J lost 3, with 10 bases in between. This CDR3 has 14 amino acids. The CDR3 protein is CASSVATQGYEQYF. The CDR3 region has the DNA TGTGCCAGCAGCGTAGCTACTCAGGGCTACGAGCAGTACTTC. The variable domain in full, completed from reference TRBV9 and TRBJ2-7, reads DSGVTQTPKHLITATGQRVTLRCSPRSGDLSVYWYQQSLDQGLQFLIQYYNGEERAKGNILERFSAQQFPDLHSELNLSSLELGDSALYFCASSVATQGYEQYFGPGTRLTVT.

For this clonotype: A read error is possible here, since a much larger clone lies one base away. The genes are TRBV20-1 and TRBJ2-7; 9 bases agree with TRBD2. The CDR3 totals 15 residues. V shed 0 bases and J 3 bases; nucleotides not matched to a gene: 6. The germline V gene encodes CDR1 DFQATT and CDR2 SNEGSKA (reference sequence). CDR3 in DNA: TGCAGTGCTAGAGAGGCCGGGACTAGCCGCTACGAGCAGTACTTC. The encoded protein is CSAREAGTSRYEQYF.

The rearrangement joins TRBV6-5 to TRBJ2-7, with D possibly being TRBD1 or TRBD2 (6 bases each). Germline V gives CDR1 MNHEY, CDR2 SVGAGI. The germline V and J ends were trimmed by 4 bases and 3 bases, with 16 bases remaining between them. The CDR3 consists of 15 residues. The CDR3, as DNA: TGTGCCAGCAGTTCCGGCGGAGGGGGAGGCTACGAGCAGTACTTC. Translating it yields CASSSGGGGGYEQYF.